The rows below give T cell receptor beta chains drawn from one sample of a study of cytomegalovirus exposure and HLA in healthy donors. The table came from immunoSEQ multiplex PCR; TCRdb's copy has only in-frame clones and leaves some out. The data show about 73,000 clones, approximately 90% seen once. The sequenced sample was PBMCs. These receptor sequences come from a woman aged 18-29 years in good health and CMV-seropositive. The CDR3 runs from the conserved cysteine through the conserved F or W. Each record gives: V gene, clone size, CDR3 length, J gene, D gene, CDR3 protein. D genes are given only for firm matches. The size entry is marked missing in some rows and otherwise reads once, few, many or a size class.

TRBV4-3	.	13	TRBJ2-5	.	CASSQVLQETQYF
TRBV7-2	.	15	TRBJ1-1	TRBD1	CASRFRGLGNTEAFF
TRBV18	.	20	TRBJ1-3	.	CASSPSLLDSQLSSGNTIYF
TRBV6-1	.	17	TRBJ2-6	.	CASSEGSARGGANVLTF
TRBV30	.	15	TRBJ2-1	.	CAWSVDGGPYNEQFF
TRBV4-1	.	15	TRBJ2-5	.	CASSQGWTGVETQYF
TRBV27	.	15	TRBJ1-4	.	CASSFPFRGNEKLFF
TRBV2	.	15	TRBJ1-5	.	CASTRGGGGNQPQHF
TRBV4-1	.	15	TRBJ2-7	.	CASSQVAGNSYEQYF
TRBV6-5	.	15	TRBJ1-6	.	CASSYRLTRVSPLHF
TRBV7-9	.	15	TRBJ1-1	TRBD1	CASSLPDRDITEAFF
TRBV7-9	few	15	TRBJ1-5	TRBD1	CASSPGQGEIQPQHF
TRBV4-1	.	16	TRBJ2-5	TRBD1	CASSQLNRGVQETQYF
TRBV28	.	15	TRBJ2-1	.	CASSPHSGSYNEQFF
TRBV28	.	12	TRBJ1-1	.	CASRDWTEGAFF
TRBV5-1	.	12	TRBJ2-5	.	CASSFQQETQYF
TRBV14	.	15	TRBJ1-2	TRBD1	CASSQDAQGFYGYTF
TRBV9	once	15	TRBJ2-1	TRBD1	CASSAAGTGRGEQFF
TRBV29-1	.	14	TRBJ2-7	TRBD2	CSVLLGTSVYEQYF
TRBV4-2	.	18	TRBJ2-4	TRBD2	CASSQDSYNLAGRNIQYF
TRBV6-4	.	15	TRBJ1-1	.	CASSDSRMGGNVAFF
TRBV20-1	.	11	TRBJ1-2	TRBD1	CSASRGHGYTF
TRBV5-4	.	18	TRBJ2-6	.	CASSPVVFGESGANVLTF
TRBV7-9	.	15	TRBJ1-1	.	CASSSPVGGWTEAFF
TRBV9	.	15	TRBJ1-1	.	CASSALQGTNTEAFF
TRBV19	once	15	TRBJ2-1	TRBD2	CASSMGTSGYNEQFF
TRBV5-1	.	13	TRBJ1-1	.	CASRGDALAEAFF
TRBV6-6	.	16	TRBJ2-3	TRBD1	CASSQPGQGSTDTQYF
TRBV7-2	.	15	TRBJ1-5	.	CASSLFSGGNQPQHF